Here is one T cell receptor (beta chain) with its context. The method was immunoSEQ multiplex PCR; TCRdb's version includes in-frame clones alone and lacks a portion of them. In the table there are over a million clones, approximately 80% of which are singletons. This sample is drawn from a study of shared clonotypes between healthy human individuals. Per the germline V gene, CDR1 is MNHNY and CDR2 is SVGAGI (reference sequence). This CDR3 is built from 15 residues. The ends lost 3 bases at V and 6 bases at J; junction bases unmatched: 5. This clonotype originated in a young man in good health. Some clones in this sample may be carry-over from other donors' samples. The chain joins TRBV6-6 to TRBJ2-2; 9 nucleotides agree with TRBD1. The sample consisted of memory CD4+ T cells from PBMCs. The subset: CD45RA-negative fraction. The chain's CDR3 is CASSYNRGLAGELFF. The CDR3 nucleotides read TGTGCCAGCAGTTATAACAGGGGGCTGGCCGGGGAGCTGTTTTTT.